The next 15 T cell receptor beta chains were all read from a single sample in a study of naive and memory T cell subsets (dated by TCRdb to about 2017). Libraries were built with UMI-ligation and nested PCR. For sequencing, an Illumina MiSeq was employed. The beta constant-region primer consisted of an equimolar mixture of two oligonucleotides that together covered TRBC1 and TRBC2. Through fastp at Q25 and MiXCR, TCRdb rebuilt clones from the public reads, retaining in-frame beta chains. Records with the same CDR3 protein are collapsed into one entry carrying the most frequent genes and DNA. In this sample the table shows some 4,500 distinct CDR3 sequences, approximately 7.9% of which occur a single time. Approximately 83% of the sample is held by the ten biggest clonotypes. The material sequenced was CD4+ TEMRA cells from blood. In the paper's terms, the cell subset or site label means: effector memory re-expressing CD45RA, CD45RA+ CD27-. These receptors originate from a human donor in good health.

This clonotype was observed many times. This chain links TRBV27 with TRBJ2-6; D not resolved. Germline values: CDR1 MNHEY, CDR2 SMNVEV (reference sequence). The CDR3 is made up of 17 amino acids. The V end was cut by 2 bases, the J end by 0 bases, with 11 bases between. DNA for the CDR3: TGTGCCAGCAGTTTAGCAGGTCTCGGCTCTGGGGCCAACGTCCTGACTTTC. Its protein is CASSLAGLGSGANVLTF.

This clonotype occurred many times. The V and J genes are TRBV7-9 and TRBJ2-5; D is unresolved. V was cut by 3 bases and J by 5 bases, with 1 base left in between. The germline V gene encodes CDR1 SEHNR and CDR2 FQNEAQ (reference sequence). The CDR3 extends over 10 amino acids. CDR3 DNA: TGTGCCAGCAGCTTGGAGACCCAGTACTTC. Translated: CASSLETQYF.

This clonotype occurred many times. V usage is TRBV3-1 and J usage is TRBJ1-2, with 12 bases matching TRBD1. This CDR3 is 15 amino acids long. The J segment lost 5 bases and the V segment lost 1 base, leaving 2 bases of the junction unmatched. Germline-derived CDR1 and CDR2 are LGHDT and YNNKEL (reference sequence). The CDR3 reads CASSQGDRGLYGYTF. DNA for the CDR3: TGTGCCAGCAGCCAAGGGGACAGGGGGCTGTATGGCTACACCTTC.

This clonotype was seen ten or more times. The rearrangement joins TRBV11-3 to TRBJ2-1; D is ambiguous. The CDR3 totals 11 residues. V shed 4 bases and J shed 7 bases, with 5 bases lying between them. The germline gives CDR1 SGHNT, CDR2 YENEEA. The DNA of the CDR3 is TGTGCCAGCAGCTCCAGTAATGAGCAGTTCTTC. It encodes CASSSSNEQFF.

This clonotype has a count of ten or more. J is TRBJ2-7 and V is TRBV12-3 or TRBV12-4; D may be TRBD1 (6 bases). The CDR3 has 13 amino acids. Trimming took off 8 bases at V and 4 bases at J, with 15 bases between the two ends. The CDR3 spells CASRRTDTYEQYF. CDR3 DNA: TGTGCCAGCCGCCGGACAGACACTTACGAGCAGTACTTC.

This clonotype was recorded many times. The chain links TRBV5-1 to TRBJ2-3; tentative D call: TRBD2 (6 bases). The germline CDR1 and CDR2 sequences are SGHRS and YFSETQ. The length of the CDR3 is 14 residues. The germline V and J ends were trimmed by 3 bases and 3 bases, with 11 bases remaining between them. The CDR3 DNA reads TGCGCCAGCAGCTCGGGACTCCTGACAGATACGCAGTATTTT. Translated: CASSSGLLTDTQYF.

Concerning this clonotype itself: Likely a read error: the CDR3 ends without its conserved phenylalanine or tryptophan. The rearrangement uses TRBV2 and TRBJ1-1, with D uncertain. The CDR3 has 14 amino acids. Germline CDR1 and CDR2: SNHLY and FYNNEI. Trimming took 6 bases from V and 11 from J, leaving 22 bases between them. Here the CDR3 reads CASSQSRQARGAFS. The DNA for the CDR3 is TGTGCCAGCAGCCAAAGCCGCCAGGCCCGTGGGGCTTTCTCT.

This clonotype was recorded at least ten times. The J gene is TRBJ2-1, the V gene TRBV7-9, with TRBD2 identical over 7 bases. Germline V gene lookup returns CDR1 SEHNR and CDR2 FQNEAQ (reference sequence). The CDR3 runs 14 residues. V shed 3 bases, J shed 8 bases, and the junction held 7 bases outside the gene matches. CDR3 in amino acids: CASSFGRHLDEQFF. In DNA form, the CDR3 reads TGTGCCAGCAGCTTCGGGAGGCACCTCGATGAGCAGTTCTTC. Full variable domain (rest looked up from reference TRBV7-9 and TRBJ2-1): DTGVSQNPRHKITKRGQNVTFRCDPISEHNRLYWYRQTLGQGPEFLTYFQNEAQLEKSRLLSDRFSAERPKGSFSTLEIQRTEQGDSAMYLCASSFGRHLDEQFFGPGTRLTVL.

This clonotype was found many times. The J gene is TRBJ1-6, the V gene TRBV27; no clear D gene. Germline CDR1 and CDR2: MNHEY and SMNVEV (reference sequence). The CDR3 runs to 11 residues. Trimming stripped 5 bases from V and 8 bases from J, with 4 bases between. Here the CDR3 reads CASSRDSPLHF. CDR3 nucleotide sequence: TGTGCCAGCAGTAGGGATTCACCCCTCCACTTT.

This clonotype was seen ten or more times. V and J are TRBV5-5 and TRBJ2-7; the D is unclear. The CDR3 extends over 12 amino acids. V lost 4 bases and J lost 4, with 9 bases in between. CDR1 and CDR2 from the germline V gene are SGHKS and YYEKEE (reference sequence). Here the CDR3 DNA reads TGTGCCAGCAGCCCGACGGTTTACGAGCAGTACTTC. This gives the protein CASSPTVYEQYF.

In its sample, this clonotype was seen many times. Since a much larger clone is just one base distant, this may be a read error. The genes are TRBV2 and TRBJ2-6; D not resolved. This CDR3 region has 14 residues. Trimming left V 6 bases short and J 2 bases short, with 8 bases between. In germline, CDR1 is SNHLY, CDR2 FYNNEI. CDR3 nucleotide sequence: TGTGCCAGCAGCAGTTCCGCTGGGGCCAACGTCCTGACTTTC. This encodes CASSSSAGANVLTF.

This clonotype was seen a handful of times. V gene TRBV6-2 or TRBV6-3 combines with J gene TRBJ2-6, with D possibly being TRBD1 (5 bases). The germline CDR1 and CDR2 sequences are MNHEY and SVGEGT. The CDR3 extends over 15 amino acids. Between the trimmed V and J ends, which lost 6 bases and 2 bases, there was a span of 11 bases. The CDR3 nucleotides read TGTGCCAGCAGCTATCAGGGAACTGGGGCCAACGTCCTGACTTTC. Protein: CASSYQGTGANVLTF.

This clonotype was seen repeatedly, ten times or more. The rearrangement joins TRBV14 to TRBJ2-7; D may be TRBD2 (6 bases). CDR1 and CDR2 from the germline V gene are SGHDN and FVKESK. The germline V and J ends were trimmed by 1 base and 2 bases, with 18 bases remaining between them. This CDR3 spans 17 amino acids. The CDR3 DNA follows: TGTGCCAGCAGCCAAGGATGGACGCTTAGCGGAACCTACGAGCAGTACTTC. It is translated as CASSQGWTLSGTYEQYF.

This clonotype came up many times. The V and J genes are TRBV6-2 or TRBV6-3 and TRBJ2-5; no clear D. CDR1 and CDR2 from the germline V gene are MNHEY and SVGEGT. V was cut by 6 bases and J by 5 bases, with 7 bases left in between. The CDR3 length is 11 residues. CDR3 nucleotides: TGTGCCAGCAGCATGAGGGAGACCCAGTACTTC. This sequence encodes CASSMRETQYF.

Ten or more counts support this clonotype. The chain links TRBV4-2 to TRBJ2-7; unclear D gene. The CDR3 loop spans 14 amino acids. CDR1 is LGHNA and CDR2 is YNFKEQ in the germline V gene. Trimming left V 0 bases short and J 4 bases short, with 10 bases between. CDR3 region: CASSQEKLGYEQYF. The CDR3 DNA reads as TGTGCCAGCAGCCAAGAAAAGCTAGGTTACGAGCAGTACTTC.